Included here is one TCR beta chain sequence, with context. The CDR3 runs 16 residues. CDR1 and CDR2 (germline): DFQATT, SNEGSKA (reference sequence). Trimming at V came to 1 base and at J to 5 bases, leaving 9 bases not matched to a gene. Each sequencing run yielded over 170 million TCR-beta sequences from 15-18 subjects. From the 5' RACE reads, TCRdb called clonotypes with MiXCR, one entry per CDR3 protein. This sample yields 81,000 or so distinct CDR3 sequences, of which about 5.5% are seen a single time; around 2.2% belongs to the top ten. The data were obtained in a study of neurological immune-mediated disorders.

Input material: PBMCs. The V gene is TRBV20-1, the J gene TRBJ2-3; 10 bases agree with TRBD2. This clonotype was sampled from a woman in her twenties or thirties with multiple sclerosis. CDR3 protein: CSARGSASGGGDTQYF. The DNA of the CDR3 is TGCAGTGCTAGAGGGTCCGCTAGCGGGGGTGGAGATACGCAGTATTTT.